The clone carrying this T cell receptor (beta chain) was seen more than once but under ten times. Its antigen remains unidentified. The sample is drawn from a study of CD8 T cells in ankylosing spondylitis. As the method for making TCR beta libraries, quantitative 5'-RACE with molecular barcodes was used. TCRdb independently ran MiXCR on the 5' RACE reads; one entry per CDR3 protein. The data show 200,000 or so distinct CDR3 sequences, with roughly 13% seen just once and approximately 9.9% held by the top ten. Regarding the study as a whole: Matched ankylosing spondylitis synovial fluid reportedly contained a significantly enriched population of disease-linked clones. Reactive arthritis synovial fluid and blood were previously reported to contain some motif variants. Characteristic of ankylosing spondylitis blood, it appeared, was a TCR beta motif comprising several highly homologous variants.

Specimen: blood, either unsorted or a sorted T cell fraction (not recorded which). This sequence was found in a female donor with ankylosing spondylitis or in good health (not recorded which).

The CDR3 reads CASSPRGPEAFF. The CDR3 nucleotides read TGTGCCAGCAGTCCCAGGGGGCCTGAAGCTTTCTTT. This sequence joins TRBV12-3 or TRBV12-4 and TRBJ1-1, with 8 bases fitting TRBD1. V lost 5 bases and J lost 6; bases outside the gene matches: 2. The length of the CDR3 is 12 residues.